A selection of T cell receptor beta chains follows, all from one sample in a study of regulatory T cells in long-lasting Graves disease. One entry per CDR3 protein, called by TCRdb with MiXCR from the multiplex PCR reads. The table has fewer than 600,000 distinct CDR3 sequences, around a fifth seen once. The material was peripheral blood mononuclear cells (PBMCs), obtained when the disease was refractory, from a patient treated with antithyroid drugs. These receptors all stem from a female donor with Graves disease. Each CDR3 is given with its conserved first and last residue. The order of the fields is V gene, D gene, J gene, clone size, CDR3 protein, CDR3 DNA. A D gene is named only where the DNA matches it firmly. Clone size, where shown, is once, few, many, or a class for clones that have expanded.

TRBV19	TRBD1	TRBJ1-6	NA	CASSPTGSYNSPLHF	TGTGCCAGTAGCCCGACAGGGTCCTATAATTCACCCCTCCACTTT
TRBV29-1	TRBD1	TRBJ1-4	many	CSVSRDRGEKLFF	TGCAGCGTGAGCCGGGACAGGGGTGAAAAACTGTTTTTT
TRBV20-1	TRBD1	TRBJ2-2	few	CSALDRGATGELFF	TGCAGTGCCTTGGACAGGGGGGCGACCGGGGAGCTGTTTTTT
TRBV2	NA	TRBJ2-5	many	CASRGGSETQYF	TGTGCCAGCAGGGGGGGATCGGAGACCCAGTACTTC
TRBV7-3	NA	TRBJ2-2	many	CASSLQGLGTGELFF	TGTGCCAGCAGCCTACAGGGCTTGGGCACCGGGGAGCTGTTTTTT
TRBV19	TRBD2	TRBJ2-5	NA	CASSNRLAGRQETQYF	TGTGCCAGTAGTAACCGACTAGCGGGGCGCCAAGAGACCCAGTACTTC
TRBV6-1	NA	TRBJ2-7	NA	CASSDYPLHHEQYF	TGTGCCAGCAGTGATTATCCCCTCCACCACGAGCAGTACTTC
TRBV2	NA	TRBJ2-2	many	CASSEVTNTGELFF	TGTGCCAGCAGTGAAGTTACGAACACCGGGGAGCTGTTTTTT
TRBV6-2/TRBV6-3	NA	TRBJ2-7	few	CASGSGTEYEQYF	TGTGCCAGCGGATCCGGGACGGAATACGAGCAGTACTTC
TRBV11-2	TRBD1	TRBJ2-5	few	CASSRSAGQGAALTQYF	TGTGCCAGCAGCCGCTCAGCGGGACAGGGGGCCGCTCTTACCCAGTACTTC
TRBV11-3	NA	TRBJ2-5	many	CASSPRGLPRTQYF	TGTGCCAGCAGCCCGAGGGGTCTCCCTCGGACCCAGTACTTC
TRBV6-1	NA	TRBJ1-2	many	CASRGRGSYGYTF	TGTGCCAGCAGGGGCAGGGGATCCTATGGCTACACCTTC
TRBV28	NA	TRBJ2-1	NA	CASATSPLNEQFF	TGTGCCAGCGCCACTTCCCCTCTCAATGAGCAGTTCTTC
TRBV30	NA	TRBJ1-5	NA	CAWSVREDQPQHF	TGTGCCTGGAGTGTTCGCGAAGATCAGCCCCAGCATTTT
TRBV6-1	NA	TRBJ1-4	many	CASSEGTVMEKLFF	TGTGCCAGCAGTGAGGGAACGGTTATGGAAAAACTGTTTTTT
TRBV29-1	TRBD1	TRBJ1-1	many	CSVWDRQTLGTEAFF	TGCAGCGTATGGGACAGGCAAACCCTCGGGACTGAAGCTTTCTTT
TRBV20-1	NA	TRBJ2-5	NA	CSALKTGGAGAQYF	TGCAGTGCCCTTAAAACCGGGGGCGCAGGGGCCCAGTACTTC
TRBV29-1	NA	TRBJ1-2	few	CSVEVFGGGYTF	TGCAGCGTTGAAGTCTTCGGGGGTGGCTACACCTTC
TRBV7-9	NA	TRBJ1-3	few	CASSPDTVGNTIYF	TGTGCCAGCAGCCCGGACACGGTCGGAAACACCATATATTTT
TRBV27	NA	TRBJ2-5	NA	CASSTHREGDQETQYF	TGTGCCAGCAGTACCCACAGGGAGGGAGACCAAGAGACCCAGTACTTC
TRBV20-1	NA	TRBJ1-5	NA	CSARAGAADQPQHF	TGCAGTGCTAGAGCGGGCGCGGCGGATCAGCCCCAGCATTTT
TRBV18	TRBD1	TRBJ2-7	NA	CASSPRTGGGGEQYF	TGTGCCAGCTCACCAAGGACAGGGGGCGGCGGCGAGCAGTACTTC
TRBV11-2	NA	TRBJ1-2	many	CASSLDPGSYGYTF	TGTGCCAGCAGCTTAGACCCCGGGAGTTATGGCTACACCTTC
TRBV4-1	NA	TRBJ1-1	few	CASSQGGGSGNTEAFF	TGCGCCAGCAGCCAAGGAGGGGGTTCGGGGAACACTGAAGCTTTCTTT
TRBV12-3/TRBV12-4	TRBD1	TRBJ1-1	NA	CASSLVGQGAKAFF	TGTGCCAGCAGTTTAGTCGGACAGGGGGCTAAAGCTTTCTTT
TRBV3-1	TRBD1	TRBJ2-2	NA	CACGQGDTGELFF	TGTGCCTGCGGACAGGGGGATACCGGGGAGCTGTTTTTT
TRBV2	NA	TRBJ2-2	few	CASSDEGAGELFF	TGTGCCAGCAGTGATGAGGGGGCCGGGGAGCTGTTTTTT
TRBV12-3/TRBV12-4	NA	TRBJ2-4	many	CASRRIGENIQYF	TGTGCCAGTAGAAGAATAGGGGAAAACATTCAGTACTTC
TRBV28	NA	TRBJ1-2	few	CASNRGSRANGYTF	TGTGCCAGCAATAGGGGAAGCAGGGCCAATGGCTACACCTTC
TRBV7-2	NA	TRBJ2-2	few	CASSPRRMLAGTGELFF	TGTGCCAGCAGCCCCCGTAGGATGCTAGCAGGCACCGGGGAGCTGTTTTTT
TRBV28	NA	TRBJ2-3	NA	CASRKRGTDTQYF	TGTGCCAGCAGGAAGCGGGGCACAGATACGCAGTATTTT
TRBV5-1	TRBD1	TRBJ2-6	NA	CASSSPGTGGSGANVLTF	TGCGCCAGCAGCTCCCCCGGGACAGGGGGGTCCGGGGCCAACGTCCTGACTTTC
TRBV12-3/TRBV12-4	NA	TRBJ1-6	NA	CASAPRANYNSPLHF	TGTGCCAGCGCCCCAAGGGCGAACTATAATTCACCCCTCCACTTT
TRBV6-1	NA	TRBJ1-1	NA	CASKTVLGGTEAFF	TGTGCCAGCAAGACAGTTCTCGGGGGCACTGAAGCTTTCTTT
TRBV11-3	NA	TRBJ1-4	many	CASSPGGDLGEKLFF	TGTGCCAGCAGCCCAGGAGGGGACTTGGGTGAAAAACTGTTTTTT
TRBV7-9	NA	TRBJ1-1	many	CASSLAGGLNTEAFF	TGTGCCAGCAGCTTAGCGGGGGGGCTGAACACTGAAGCTTTCTTT
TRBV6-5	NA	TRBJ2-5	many	CASSYGTWGKETQYF	TGTGCCAGCAGTTATGGGACTTGGGGAAAAGAGACCCAGTACTTC
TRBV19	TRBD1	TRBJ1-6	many	CASSWTGDNSPLHF	TGTGCCAGTAGCTGGACAGGGGACAATTCACCCCTCCACTTT
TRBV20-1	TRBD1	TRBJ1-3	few	CSADDRVGNTIYF	TGCAGTGCAGATGACAGGGTTGGAAACACCATATATTTT
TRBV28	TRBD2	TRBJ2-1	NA	CASSPRTSGSWGSYNEQFF	TGTGCCAGCAGTCCGAGGACTAGCGGGAGTTGGGGCTCCTACAATGAGCAGTTCTTC
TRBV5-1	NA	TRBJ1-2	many	CASSLDVGYGYTF	TGCGCCAGCAGCTTGGATGTGGGCTATGGCTACACCTTC
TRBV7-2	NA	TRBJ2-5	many	CASSPRRGVETQYF	TGTGCCAGCAGTCCACGGCGAGGGGTAGAGACCCAGTACTTC
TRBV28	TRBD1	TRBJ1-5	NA	CAIYRGGNQPQHF	TGTGCCATCTACAGGGGAGGCAATCAGCCCCAGCATTTT
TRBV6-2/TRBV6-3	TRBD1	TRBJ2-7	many	CASTTSGTGDNYEQYF	TGTGCCAGCACCACTTCCGGGACAGGGGACAACTACGAGCAGTACTTC
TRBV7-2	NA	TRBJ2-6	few	CASSIGLISGANVLTF	TGTGCCAGCAGCATTGGACTGATCTCTGGGGCCAACGTCCTGACTTTC
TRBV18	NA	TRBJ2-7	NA	CASSPRPSYEQYF	TGTGCCAGCAGCCCCCGTCCGTCTTACGAGCAGTACTTC
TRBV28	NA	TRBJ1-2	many	CASSLRGGSNYGYTF	TGTGCCAGCAGTTTAAGGGGGGGTTCTAACTATGGCTACACCTTC
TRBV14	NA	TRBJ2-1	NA	CASSQFGLAEQFF	TGTGCCAGCAGCCAATTTGGTTTGGCTGAGCAGTTCTTC
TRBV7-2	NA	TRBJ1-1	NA	CASSLYGRESTEAFF	TGTGCCAGCAGCTTATATGGGAGGGAATCCACTGAAGCTTTCTTT
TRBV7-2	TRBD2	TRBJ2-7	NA	CASSPGTSGSVGCEQYF	TGTGCCAGCAGCCCCGGGACTAGCGGGAGCGTAGGCTGCGAGCAGTACTTC
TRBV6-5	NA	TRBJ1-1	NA	CASSYSNQKTKWAFF	TGTGCCAGCAGTTACTCGAATCAGAAAACGAAGTGGGCTTTCTTT
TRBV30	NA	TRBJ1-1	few	CAWVRYTEAFF	TGTGCCTGGGTCCGGTACACTGAAGCTTTCTTT